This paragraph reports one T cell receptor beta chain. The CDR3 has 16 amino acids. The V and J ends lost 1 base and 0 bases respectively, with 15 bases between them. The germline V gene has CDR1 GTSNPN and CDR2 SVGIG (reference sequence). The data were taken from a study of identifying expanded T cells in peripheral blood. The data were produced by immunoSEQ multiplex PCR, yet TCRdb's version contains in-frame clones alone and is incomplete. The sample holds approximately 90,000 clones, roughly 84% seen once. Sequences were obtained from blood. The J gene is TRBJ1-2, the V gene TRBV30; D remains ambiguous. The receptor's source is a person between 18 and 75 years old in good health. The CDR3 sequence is CAWSGYGSSANYGYTF. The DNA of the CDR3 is TGTGCCTGGAGTGGCTATGGATCCTCAGCTAACTATGGCTACACCTTC.